This TCR beta chain was observed in a study of blood T cells in healthy people across ages. Study-level information: About one barcoded beta molecule was captured per two T cells (by template switching). Regarding the study as a whole: Naive CD4+ cell counts and diversity both ran higher in long-lived than in aged donors. Naive T cell percentage strongly correlated with TCR beta diversity.

A sample-barcoded 5' primer and a J-beta primer mix were used in a second PCR of roughly 6 to 11 cycles. Each cDNA molecule received a tag from a template-switch adaptor that had 12 random nucleotides. Using its own MiXCR run on the 5' RACE reads, TCRdb lists one record per CDR3 protein. The sample has around 1,500,000 distinct CDR3 sequences, under 30% seen once. CDR1 and CDR2 (germline): DFQATT, SNEGSKA (reference sequence). The CDR3 extends over 14 amino acids. V was pared by 3 bases and J by 4 bases, with 6 bases of the junction left unmatched. To note about this clonotype: Antigen specificity is unknown.

The sequencing sample was made of blood. The clonotype originates from a woman in her twenties or thirties in good health. The chain uses TRBV20-1 and TRBJ1-5; 7 nucleotides align to TRBD1. CDR3 residues: CSASGRQGNQPQHF. Here the CDR3 DNA reads TGCAGTGCTAGTGGTCGACAGGGTAATCAGCCCCAGCATTTT.